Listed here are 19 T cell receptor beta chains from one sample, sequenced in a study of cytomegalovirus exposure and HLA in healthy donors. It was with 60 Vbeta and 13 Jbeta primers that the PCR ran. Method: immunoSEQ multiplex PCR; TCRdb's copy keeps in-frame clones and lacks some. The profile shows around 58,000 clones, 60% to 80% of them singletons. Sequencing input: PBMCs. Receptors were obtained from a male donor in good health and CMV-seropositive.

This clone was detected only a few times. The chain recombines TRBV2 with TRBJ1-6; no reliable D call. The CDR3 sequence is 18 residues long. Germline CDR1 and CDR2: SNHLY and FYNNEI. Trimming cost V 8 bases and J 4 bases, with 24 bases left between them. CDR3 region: CASVAESLALGYNSPLHF. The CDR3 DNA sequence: TGTGCCAGCGTCGCCGAATCCTTGGCTCTCGGGTATAATTCACCCCTCCACTTT.

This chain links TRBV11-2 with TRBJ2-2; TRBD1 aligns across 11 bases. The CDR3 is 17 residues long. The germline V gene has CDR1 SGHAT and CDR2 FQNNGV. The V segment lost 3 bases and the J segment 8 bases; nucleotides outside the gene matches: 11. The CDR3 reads CASSFPRTGGATGELFF. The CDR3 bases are TGTGCCAGCAGCTTTCCCAGGACAGGGGGCGCGACTGGGGAGCTGTTTTTT.

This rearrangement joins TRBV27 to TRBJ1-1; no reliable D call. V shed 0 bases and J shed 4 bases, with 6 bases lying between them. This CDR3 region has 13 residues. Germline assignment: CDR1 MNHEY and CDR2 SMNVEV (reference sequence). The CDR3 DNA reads TGTGCCAGCAGTTTATCCTCCAGCACTGAAGCTTTCTTT. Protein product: CASSLSSSTEAFF.

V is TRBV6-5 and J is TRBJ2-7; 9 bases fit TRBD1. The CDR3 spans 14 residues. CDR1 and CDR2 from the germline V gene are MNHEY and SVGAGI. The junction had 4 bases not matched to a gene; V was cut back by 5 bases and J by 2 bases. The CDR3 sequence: CASSVRDRAYEQYF. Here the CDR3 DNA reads TGTGCCAGCAGTGTCCGGGACAGGGCCTACGAGCAGTACTTC.

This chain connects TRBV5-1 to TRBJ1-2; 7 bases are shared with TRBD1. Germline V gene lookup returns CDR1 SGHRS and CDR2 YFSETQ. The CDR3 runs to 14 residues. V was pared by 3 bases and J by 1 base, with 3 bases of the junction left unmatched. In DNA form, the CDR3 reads TGCGCCAGCAGCTCGGGACAGTTTAACTATGGCTACACCTTC. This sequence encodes CASSSGQFNYGYTF.

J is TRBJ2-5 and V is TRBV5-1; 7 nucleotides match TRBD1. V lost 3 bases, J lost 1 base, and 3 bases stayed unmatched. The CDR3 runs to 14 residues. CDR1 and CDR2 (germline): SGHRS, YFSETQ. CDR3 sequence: CASSWDRFQETQYF. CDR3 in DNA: TGCGCCAGCAGCTGGGACAGATTCCAAGAGACCCAGTACTTC.

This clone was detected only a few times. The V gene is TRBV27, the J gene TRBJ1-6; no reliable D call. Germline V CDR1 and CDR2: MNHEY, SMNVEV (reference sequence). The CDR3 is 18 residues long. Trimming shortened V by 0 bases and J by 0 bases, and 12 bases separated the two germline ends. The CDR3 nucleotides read TGTGCCAGCAGTTTATCTGGGTCGGAGAGCTCCTATAATTCACCCCTCCACTTT. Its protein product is CASSLSGSESSYNSPLHF.

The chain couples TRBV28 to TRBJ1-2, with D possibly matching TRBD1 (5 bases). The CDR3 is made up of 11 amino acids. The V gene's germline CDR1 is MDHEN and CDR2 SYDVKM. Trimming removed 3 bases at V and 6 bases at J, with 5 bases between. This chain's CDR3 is CASSFRDGYTF. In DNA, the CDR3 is TGTGCCAGCAGTTTCAGGGATGGCTACACCTTC.

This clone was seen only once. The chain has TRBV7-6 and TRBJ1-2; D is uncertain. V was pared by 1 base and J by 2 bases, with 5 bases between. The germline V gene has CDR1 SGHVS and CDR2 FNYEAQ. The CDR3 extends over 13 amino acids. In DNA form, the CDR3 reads TGTGCCAGCAGCTTAGGGGAGAACTATGGCTACACCTTC. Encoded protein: CASSLGENYGYTF.

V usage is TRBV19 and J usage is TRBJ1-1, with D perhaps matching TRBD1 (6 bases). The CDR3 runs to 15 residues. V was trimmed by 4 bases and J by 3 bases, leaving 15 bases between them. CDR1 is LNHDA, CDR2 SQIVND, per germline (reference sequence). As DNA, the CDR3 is TGTGCCAGTAGTAGCACCCGGGACATCGACACTGAAGCTTTCTTT. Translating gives CASSSTRDIDTEAFF.

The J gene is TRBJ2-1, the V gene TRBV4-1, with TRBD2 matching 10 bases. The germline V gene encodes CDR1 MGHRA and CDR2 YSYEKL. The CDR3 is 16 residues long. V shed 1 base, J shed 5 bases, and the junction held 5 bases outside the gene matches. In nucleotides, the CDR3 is TGCGCCAGCAGCCAAGCAACTAGCGGGGTGGACAATGAGCAGTTCTTC. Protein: CASSQATSGVDNEQFF.

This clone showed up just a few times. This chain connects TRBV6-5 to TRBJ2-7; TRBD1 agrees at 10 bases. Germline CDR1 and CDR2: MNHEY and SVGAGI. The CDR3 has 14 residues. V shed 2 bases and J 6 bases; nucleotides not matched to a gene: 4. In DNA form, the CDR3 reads TGTGCCAGCAGTTACAGATGGGACAGGGGCGAGCAGTACTTC. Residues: CASSYRWDRGEQYF.

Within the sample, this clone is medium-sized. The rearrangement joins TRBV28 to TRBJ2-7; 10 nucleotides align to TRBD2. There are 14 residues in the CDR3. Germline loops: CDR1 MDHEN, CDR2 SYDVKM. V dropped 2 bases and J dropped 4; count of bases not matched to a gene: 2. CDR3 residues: CASSLGLAVYEQYF. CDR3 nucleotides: TGTGCCAGCAGTTTAGGACTAGCGGTATACGAGCAGTACTTC.

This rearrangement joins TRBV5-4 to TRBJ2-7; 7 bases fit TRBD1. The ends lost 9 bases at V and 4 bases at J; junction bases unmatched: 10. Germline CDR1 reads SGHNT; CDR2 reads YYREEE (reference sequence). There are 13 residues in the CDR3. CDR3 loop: CATTWDRWYEQYF. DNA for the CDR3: TGTGCCACCACCTGGGACAGATGGTACGAGCAGTACTTC.

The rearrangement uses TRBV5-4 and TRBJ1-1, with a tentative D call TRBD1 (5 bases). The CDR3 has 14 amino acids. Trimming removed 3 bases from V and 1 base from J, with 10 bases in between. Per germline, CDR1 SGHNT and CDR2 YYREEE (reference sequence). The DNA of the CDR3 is TGTGCCAGCAGCTCGACTGACAGGAACACTGAAGCTTTCTTT. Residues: CASSSTDRNTEAFF.

The CDR3 bases are TGTGCCTGGAGTCGCGGACAGGGAAATACGGAAGCTTTCTTT. Its protein is CAWSRGQGNTEAFF. The chain is built from TRBV30 and TRBJ1-1, with 8 bases lining up with TRBD1. The CDR3 runs to 14 residues. Germline trimming cut 2 bases from V and 8 bases from J; bases unmatched to any gene: 10. Looked up from germline, CDR1 is GTSNPN and CDR2 is SVGIG (reference sequence).

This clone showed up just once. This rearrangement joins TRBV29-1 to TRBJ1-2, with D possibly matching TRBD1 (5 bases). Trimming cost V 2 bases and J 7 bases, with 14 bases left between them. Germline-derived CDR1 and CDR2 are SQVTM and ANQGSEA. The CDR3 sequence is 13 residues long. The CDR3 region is CSVESGGGFGYTF. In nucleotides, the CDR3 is TGCAGCGTTGAATCTGGGGGGGGGTTTGGCTACACCTTC.

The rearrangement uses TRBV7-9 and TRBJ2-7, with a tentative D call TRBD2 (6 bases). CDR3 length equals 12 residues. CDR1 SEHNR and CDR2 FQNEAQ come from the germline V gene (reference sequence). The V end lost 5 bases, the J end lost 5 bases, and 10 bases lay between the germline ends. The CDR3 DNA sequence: TGTGCCAGCAGCCCGGGACTCCACGAGCAGTACTTC. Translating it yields CASSPGLHEQYF.

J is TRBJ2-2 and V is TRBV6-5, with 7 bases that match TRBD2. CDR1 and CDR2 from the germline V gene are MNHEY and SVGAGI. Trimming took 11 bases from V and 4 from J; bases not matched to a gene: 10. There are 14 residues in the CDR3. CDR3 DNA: TGTGCCGCGGGGGAACGGTTTGCCACCGGGGAGCTGTTTTTT. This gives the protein CAAGERFATGELFF.